Listed here are 3 T cell receptor beta chains from one sample, sequenced in a study of Graves' ophthalmopathy and Graves' hyperthyroidism. Amplifying from RNA transcripts, the study obtained TCR beta CDR3 regions. The authors performed first-round RT-PCR with HTBI primers and then a second-round multiplex PCR. TCRdb re-derived calls from the multiplex PCR reads in MiXCR, one entry per CDR3 protein. The repertoire holds approximately 330,000 distinct CDR3 sequences, with around a sixth as singletons. The specimen was peripheral blood. Source of these receptors: an adult man with Graves' ophthalmopathy.

In its sample, this clonotype was seen many times. The V call is TRBV6-5, the J call TRBJ1-1, with unresolved D. Per germline, CDR1 MNHEY and CDR2 SVGAGI. This CDR3 contains 13 residues. Trimming removed 6 bases at V and 0 bases at J, with 8 bases between. The DNA for the CDR3 is TGTGCCAGCAGGCGAGAGATGAACACTGAAGCTTTCTTT. It codes for CASRREMNTEAFF.

This clonotype was seen repeatedly, ten times or more. The V call is TRBV11-1, the J call TRBJ2-5; D unclear. This CDR3 has 12 residues. The V gene's germline CDR1 is SGHAT and CDR2 FQDESV (reference sequence). Trimming shortened V by 1 base and J by 5 bases, and 5 bases separated the two germline ends. The CDR3 reads CASSLVMETQYF. The CDR3 bases are TGTGCCAGCAGCTTAGTCATGGAGACCCAGTACTTC.

This clonotype was found many times. This sequence joins TRBV2 and TRBJ2-7; 9 nucleotides align to TRBD1. CDR1 is SNHLY, CDR2 FYNNEI, per germline. The CDR3 is made up of 15 amino acids. The V and J ends lost 6 bases and 1 base, in that order; junction bases with no gene match: 7. CDR3 residues: CASRARTGESYEQYF. The CDR3, as DNA: TGTGCCAGCAGAGCCCGGACAGGGGAATCCTACGAGCAGTACTTC.